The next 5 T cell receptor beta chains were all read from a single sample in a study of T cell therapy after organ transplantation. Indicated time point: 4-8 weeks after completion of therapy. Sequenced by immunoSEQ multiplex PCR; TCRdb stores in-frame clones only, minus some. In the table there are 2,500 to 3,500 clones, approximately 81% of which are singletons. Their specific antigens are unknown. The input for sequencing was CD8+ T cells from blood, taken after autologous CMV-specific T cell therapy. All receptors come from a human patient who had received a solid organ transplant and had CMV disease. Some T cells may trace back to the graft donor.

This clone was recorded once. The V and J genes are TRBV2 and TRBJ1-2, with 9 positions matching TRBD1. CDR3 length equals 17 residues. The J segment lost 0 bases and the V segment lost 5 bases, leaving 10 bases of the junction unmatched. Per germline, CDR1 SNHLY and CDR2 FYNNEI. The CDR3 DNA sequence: TGTGCCAGCAGTCCCCGTTCTTGGACAGGGGCTAACTATGGCTACACCTTC. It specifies CASSPRSWTGANYGYTF.

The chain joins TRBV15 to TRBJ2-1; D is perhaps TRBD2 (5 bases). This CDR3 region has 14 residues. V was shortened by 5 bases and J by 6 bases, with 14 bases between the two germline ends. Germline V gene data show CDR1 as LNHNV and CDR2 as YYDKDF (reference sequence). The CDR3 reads CATSLTGNGNEQFF. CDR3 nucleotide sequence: TGTGCCACCAGCCTGACGGGGAACGGCAATGAGCAGTTCTTC.

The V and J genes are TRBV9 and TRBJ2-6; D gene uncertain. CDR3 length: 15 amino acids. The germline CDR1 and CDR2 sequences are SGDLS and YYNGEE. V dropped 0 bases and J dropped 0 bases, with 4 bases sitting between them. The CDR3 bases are TGTGCCAGCAGCGTAGGAGGCTCTGGGGCCAACGTCCTGACTTTC. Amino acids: CASSVGGSGANVLTF.

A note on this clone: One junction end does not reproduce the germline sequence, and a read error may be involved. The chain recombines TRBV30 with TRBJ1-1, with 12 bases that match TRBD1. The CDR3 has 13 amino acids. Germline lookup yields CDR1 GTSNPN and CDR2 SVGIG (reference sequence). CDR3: CAWSYGTGGDAGF. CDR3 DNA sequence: TGTGCCTGGAGTTACGGGACAGGGGGCGATGCCGGCTTT.

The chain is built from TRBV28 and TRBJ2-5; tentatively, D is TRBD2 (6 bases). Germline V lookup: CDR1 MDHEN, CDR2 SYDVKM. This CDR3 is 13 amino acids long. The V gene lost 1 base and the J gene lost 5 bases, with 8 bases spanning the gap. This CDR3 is CASSLSLAETQYF. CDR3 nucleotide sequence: TGTGCCAGCAGTTTATCCCTAGCGGAGACCCAGTACTTC.